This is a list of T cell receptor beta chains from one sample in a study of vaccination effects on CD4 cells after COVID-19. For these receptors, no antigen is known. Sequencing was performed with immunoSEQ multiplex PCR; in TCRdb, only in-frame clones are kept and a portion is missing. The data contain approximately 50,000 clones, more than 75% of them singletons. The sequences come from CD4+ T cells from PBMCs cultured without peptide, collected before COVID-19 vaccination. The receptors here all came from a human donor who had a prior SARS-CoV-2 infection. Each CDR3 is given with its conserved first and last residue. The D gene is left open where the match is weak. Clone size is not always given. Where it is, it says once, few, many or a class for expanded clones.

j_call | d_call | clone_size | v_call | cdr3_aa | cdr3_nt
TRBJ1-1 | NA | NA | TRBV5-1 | CASSQGGSRGEAFF | TGCGCCAGCAGCCAGGGAGGGTCCAGGGGTGAAGCTTTCTTT
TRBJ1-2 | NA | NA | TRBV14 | CASTASWEGGYTF | TGTGCCAGCACCGCGTCATGGGAGGGTGGCTACACCTTC
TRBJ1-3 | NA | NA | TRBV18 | CASSPLAASGNTIYF | TGTGCCAGCTCACCCCTTGCGGCCTCTGGAAACACCATATATTTT
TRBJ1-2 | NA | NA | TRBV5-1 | CASSASAAYGYTF | TGCGCCAGCAGCGCCTCAGCGGCCTATGGCTACACCTTC
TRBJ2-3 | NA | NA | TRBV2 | CASGQRDTDTQYF | TGTGCCAGCGGTCAGCGAGACACAGATACGCAGTATTTT
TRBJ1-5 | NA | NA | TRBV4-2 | CASSQVGNSQPQHF | TGTGCCAGCAGCCAAGTGGGAAACAGTCAGCCCCAGCATTTT
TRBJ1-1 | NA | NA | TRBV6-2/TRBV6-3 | CASSYTLGAFF | TGTGCCAGCAGTTACACACTTGGAGCTTTCTTT
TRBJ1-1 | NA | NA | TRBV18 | CASSPRGAEAFF | TGTGCCAGCTCTCCCAGGGGTGCTGAAGCTTTCTTT
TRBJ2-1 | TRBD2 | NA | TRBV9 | CASSGLTSGNEQFF | TGTGCCAGCAGCGGCCTGACTAGCGGAAATGAGCAGTTCTTC
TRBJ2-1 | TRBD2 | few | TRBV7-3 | CASQARGGMGQRQFF | TGTGCCAGCCAAGCTAGGGGAGGGATGGGGCAACGGCAGTTCTTC
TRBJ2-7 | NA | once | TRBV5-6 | CASSSATGSEQYF | TGTGCCAGCAGCTCGGCAACAGGGAGCGAGCAGTACTTC
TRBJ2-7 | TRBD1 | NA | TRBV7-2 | CASSQTGISNEQYF | TGTGCCAGCAGCCAGACAGGGATCTCCAACGAGCAGTACTTC